The entry that follows covers one TCR beta chain sequence. This clone has only one observation. Its antigen is currently not known. Base qualities were left out, and no much larger clone turns up one base away. The receptor library was made with the immunoSEQ multiplex PCR assay. DNA from the CD4+ T cells that had been cultured and isolated underwent TCR beta CDR3 sequencing. Per the source publication's procedure: The analysis removed non-productive TCR sequences, trimmed reads to the CDR3 region, and retained only CDR3s that were 7 or more amino acids long. Antigen-specific clonotypes were identified with the MANAFEST web app by comparing expansion in peptide wells against reference cultures. To be called positive, a clone needed expansion at FDR<0.05 compared with the reference and with all other wells, an odds ratio greater than 5, and a frequency greater than 0.1% in two replicate wells. A clonotype was defined as cross-reactive if the clonotype was significantly expanded both in SARS-CoV-2 spike wells and in at least one common cold coronavirus spike condition. CDR3 similarity was assessed by Levenshtein distance using the stringdist R package, and unrooted trees were constructed with ape in R 3.6.1. TCRdb stores this immuneACCESS table with in-frame sequences only. Part of the clones is absent; in the studies checked, under half of the shortfall reflects unresolved V genes, and no reason is known for the rest. V, J and clone size reflect that table, while D and trimming were determined from the DNA. The sample yields around 12,000 clones; just under 75% were counted once. The top ten hold around a third of the sample.

This sample was included in a study of vaccination effects on CD4 cells after COVID-19 (dated by TCRdb to between 2021 and 2022). Background on the whole study: After vaccination, three convalescent patients were sampled at an early time point (day +14) and at a late time point (day +241, +227 and +161, respectively). Post-vaccine samples across the study were collected a median of 72 days after the second dose, with a range of 14 to 241. In both COVID-19 convalescent patients and infection-naive vaccine recipients, the study compared SARS-CoV-2 spike-specific CD4+ TCR repertoires from before mRNA vaccination with those from after it. The full study included 9 to 10 COVID-19 convalescent patients and a handful of SARS-CoV-2-naive healthy vaccine recipients. In the study, cultures from other donors were sequenced using the Oncomine TCR Beta short-read assay on an Illumina iSeq 100. Points the paper makes about the study in general: Marked clonal contraction was observed in both infection-induced and vaccine-induced clones at late post-vaccination timepoints, consistent with waning T cell responses. In convalescent patients, the post-vaccine spike-reactive repertoire consisted mainly of new vaccine-induced clones, largely distinct from infection-induced clones. The study was limited by a small number of convalescent patients and lacked early post-infection timepoints.

The ViraFEST assay stimulated PBMC with viral peptide pools and then used TCR sequencing to identify antigen-specific CD4+ T cell clonotypes by expansion. After less than eleven days of culture, CD4+ T cells were isolated with the EasySep CD4+ T cell isolation kit. Convalescent patients had PCR-confirmed SARS-CoV-2 infection between March and December 2020, before Alpha, Beta and Delta variants emerged in the United States. Two doses of either the BNT162b2 or the mRNA-1273 mRNA SARS-CoV-2 vaccine were administered to participants. About 2.1 million PBMC per well were cultured in IMDM with around 5% human AB serum, 10 IU/ml IL-2 and gentamicin, plus 10 ug/ml peptides. On days 3 and 7, half of the culture medium was replaced with fresh IL-2-containing medium. Unless noted otherwise, every peptide stimulation condition was cultured in triplicate wells. PBMC were separated from whole blood using Ficoll-Paque Plus gradient centrifugation and were then either cryopreserved at -140C or used fresh. The overlapping peptide pools covered the spike proteins of SARS-CoV-2 and of the common cold coronaviruses HCoV-NL63, HCoV-OC43 and HCoV-229E. Genomic DNA was extracted from cultured CD4+ T cells with the QIAamp micro DNA kit.

This TCR was sampled from a human donor who had a prior SARS-CoV-2 infection. Sequenced material: CD4+ T cells from PBMCs cultured with HCoV-NL63 spike peptides, taken after COVID-19 vaccination. Taken with the paper, the label for cell subset or site translates to: HCoV-NL63 spike overlapping peptide pool stimulation.

The CDR3 region reads CATKLQRYEQYF. The sequenced DNA: TGTGCCACCAAGTTACAGCGGTACGAGCAGTACTTC. The chain is encoded by TRBV10-3 joined to TRBJ2-7; TRBD2 is perhaps the D gene, given 5 matching bases. The germline V gene provides CDR1 ENHRY and CDR2 SYGVKD. A distance of 14 bases separates the germline ends of V and J, which lose 10 bases and 4 bases respectively. The CDR3 sequence holds 12 residues, the cysteine and phenylalanine included. Only the CDR3 region is kept as DNA, spanning 36 bases read in frame from base 1.